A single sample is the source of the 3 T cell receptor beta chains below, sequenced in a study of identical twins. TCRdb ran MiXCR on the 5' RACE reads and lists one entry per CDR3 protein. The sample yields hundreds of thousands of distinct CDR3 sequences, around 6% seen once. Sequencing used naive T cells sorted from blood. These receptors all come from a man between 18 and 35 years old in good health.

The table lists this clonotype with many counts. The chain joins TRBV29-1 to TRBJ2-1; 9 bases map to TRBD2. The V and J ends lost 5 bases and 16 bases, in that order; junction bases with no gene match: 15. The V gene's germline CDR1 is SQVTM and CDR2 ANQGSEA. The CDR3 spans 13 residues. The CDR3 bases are TGCAGCGTTTACCTACCTTTAGCGGGAGTCCCTTTCTTC. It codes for CSVYLPLAGVPFF.

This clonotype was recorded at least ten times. CDR3 region: CSAPQAAGELYEQFF. DNA of the CDR3: TGCAGTGCTCCCCAAGCGGCGGGAGAATTGTATGAGCAGTTCTTC. The chain employs TRBV20-1 and TRBJ2-1; TRBD2 aligns across 7 bases. V dropped 5 bases and J dropped 8; count of bases not matched to a gene: 15. The germline V gene encodes CDR1 DFQATT and CDR2 SNEGSKA (reference sequence). The CDR3 is 15 residues long.

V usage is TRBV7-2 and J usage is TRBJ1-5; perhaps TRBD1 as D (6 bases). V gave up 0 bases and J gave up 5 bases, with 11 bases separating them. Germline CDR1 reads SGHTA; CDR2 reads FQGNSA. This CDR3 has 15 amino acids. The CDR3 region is CASSLAGTLYQPQHF. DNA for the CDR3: TGTGCCAGCAGCTTAGCGGGGACATTATATCAGCCCCAGCATTTT. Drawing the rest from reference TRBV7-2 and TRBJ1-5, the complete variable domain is GAGVSQSPSNKVTEKGKDVELRCDPISGHTALYWYRQSLGQGLEFLIYFQGNSAPDKSGLPSDRFSAERTGGSVSTLTIQRTQQEDSAVYLCASSLAGTLYQPQHFGDGTRLSIL.